These T cell receptor beta chains were read from a single sample in a study of shared clonotypes between healthy human individuals. The data were produced by immunoSEQ multiplex PCR, yet TCRdb's version contains in-frame clones alone and is incomplete. The table records approximately 330,000 clones, about 73% of them present only once. Source material: memory CD4+ T cells sorted from blood. All receptors derive from a man under 40 in good health. Each CDR3 is given with its conserved first and last residue. The D gene is left open where the match is weak. The size of a clone is reported for some rows only, either as once, few or many, or as a class for expanded clones.

>few|NA|TRBV7-6|16|TRBJ2-3
TGTGCCAGCAGCTTGTCCAGCCTAGGGTTAACAGATACGCAGTATTTT
CASSLSSLGLTDTQYF
>NA|NA|TRBV14|15|TRBJ2-3
TGTGCCAGCAGCCAAAAGGGGGTTTTCACAGATACGCAGTATTTT
CASSQKGVFTDTQYF
>NA|NA|TRBV18|14|TRBJ1-5
TGTGCCAGCTCAGGCCAGATTAGCAATCAGCCCCAGCATTTT
CASSGQISNQPQHF
>NA|TRBD2|TRBV19|15|TRBJ2-1
TGTGCCAGTAGTAGCGGGGGGGTCTACTACAATGAGCAGTTCTTC
CASSSGGVYYNEQFF
>few|NA|TRBV2|12|TRBJ1-1
TGTGCCAGCAGTGCCGGACAGTTTGAAGCTTTCTTT
CASSAGQFEAFF
>NA|TRBD2|TRBV5-4|15|TRBJ2-7
TGTGCCAGCAGCTTATCGAAGCGGGAGTCCTACGAGCAGTACTTC
CASSLSKRESYEQYF
>NA|NA|TRBV5-1|14|TRBJ2-7
TGCGCCAGCTCACTTAGCGGTAGCTCCTACGAGCAGTACTTC
CASSLSGSSYEQYF
>once|TRBD1|TRBV5-1|14|TRBJ2-7
TGCGCCAGCAGCGTCCGGGACAGGGGCTACGAGCAGTACTTC
CASSVRDRGYEQYF
>NA|NA|TRBV14|17|TRBJ2-1
TGTGCCAGCAGCCAAGTGAGGAGCGCGAGCTCCTACAATGAGCAGTTCTTC
CASSQVRSASSYNEQFF
>NA|TRBD1|TRBV2|15|TRBJ2-3
TGTGCCAGCAGCCCCCCGGGACAGAGCACAGATACGCAGTATTTT
CASSPPGQSTDTQYF
>NA|NA|TRBV6-5|14|TRBJ1-2
TGTGCCAGCAGAGAACAGGGTTCCAGCTATGGCTACACCTTC
CASREQGSSYGYTF
>NA|TRBD2|TRBV15|15|TRBJ2-1
TGTGCCGCGTTGCCCCTGGCGGGAGGCGGCAATGAGCAGTTCTTC
CAALPLAGGGNEQFF
>NA|NA|TRBV27|14|TRBJ2-1
TGTGCCAGCAGTAGGGCTAGCTTGGACAATGAGCAGTTCTTC
CASSRASLDNEQFF
>many|NA|TRBV7-9|14|TRBJ2-7
TGTGCCAGCAGCTTAATGACGGGGGCCTACGAGCAGTACTTC
CASSLMTGAYEQYF
>NA|NA|TRBV28|15|TRBJ1-5
TGTGCCAGCAGTTTTCCGGGGGCGAACAATCAGCCCCAGCATTTT
CASSFPGANNQPQHF
>NA|NA|TRBV2|13|TRBJ2-5
TGTGCCAGCACCGGGGAGGTGAAAGAGACCCAGTACTTC
CASTGEVKETQYF
>NA|NA|TRBV4-3|14|TRBJ1-5
TGCGCCAGCAGCCAAGATCGGGGGGGGCAGCCCCAGCATTTT
CASSQDRGGQPQHF
>NA|TRBD2|TRBV28|18|TRBJ2-7
TGTGCCAGCAGGCGGACTAGCGGGAGAGGGGGGGGCTCCTACGAGCAGTACTTC
CASRRTSGRGGGSYEQYF
>NA|NA|TRBV2|13|TRBJ2-7
TGTGCCAGCAGTGAAGTCGAGCTCGGTAGTCAGTACTTC
CASSEVELGSQYF
>few|NA|TRBV7-2|14|TRBJ2-7
TGTGCCAGCAGCCCGATGTGGACGGGCTACGAGCAGTACTTC
CASSPMWTGYEQYF
>few|NA|TRBV11-2|15|TRBJ2-1
TGTGCCAGCAGCTCTTATAAAAACTCCTACAATGAGCAGTTCTTC
CASSSYKNSYNEQFF
>once|NA|TRBV28|15|TRBJ1-1
TGTGCCAGCAGCGAATGGCGTAGGGGATGGACTGAAGCTTTCTTT
CASSEWRRGWTEAFF
>NA|NA|TRBV2|14|TRBJ2-7
TGTGCCAGCATCGAACAGCAAATTTCCTACGAGCAGTACTTC
CASIEQQISYEQYF
>few|NA|TRBV6-1|12|TRBJ2-3
TGTGCCAGCAGTAGTCAGGGATATACGCAGTATTTT
CASSSQGYTQYF
>once|NA|TRBV6-5|13|TRBJ2-7
TGTGCCAGCAGTTATGACCGTCTCGTTGAGCAGTACTTC
CASSYDRLVEQYF
>NA|NA|TRBV2|12|TRBJ1-2
TGTGCCAGCAGTGTAGGGGTGGGAGGCTACACCTTC
CASSVGVGGYTF
>NA|NA|TRBV27|14|TRBJ1-4
TGTGCCAGCAGTTTAATACAGGGAAGGGAAAAACTGTTTTTT
CASSLIQGREKLFF
>once|NA|TRBV27|13|TRBJ1-4
TGTGCCAGTACGGGGGGGTTAGAGGAAAAACTGTTTTTT
CASTGGLEEKLFF
>NA|TRBD2|TRBV5-5|15|TRBJ2-3
TGTGCCAGCAGCTTGGTGGGAGGGTGGTCAGATACGCAGTATTTT
CASSLVGGWSDTQYF
>NA|NA|TRBV5-1|13|TRBJ1-5
TGCGCCAGCAGCCAATCGGCCGATCAGCCCCAGCATTTT
CASSQSADQPQHF
>few|NA|TRBV4-2|16|TRBJ2-7
TGTGCCAGCAGCCAGTCGGACAGATCTGATCCCTACGAGCAGTACTTC
CASSQSDRSDPYEQYF
>NA|NA|TRBV5-8|16|TRBJ2-7
TGTGCCAGCAGCTTGGGGCGGGGCACCCGCTCCTACGAGCAGTACTTC
CASSLGRGTRSYEQYF
>few|TRBD2|TRBV7-8|19|TRBJ2-1
TGTGCCAGCAGCTTCCTAACGGCCGCGGGACTAGCGGGAGACAATGAGCAGTTCTTC
CASSFLTAAGLAGDNEQFF
>few|TRBD1|TRBV18|14|TRBJ2-5
TGTGCCAGCTCACCGAACAGGGGAAAAGAGACCCAGTACTTC
CASSPNRGKETQYF
>once|NA|TRBV11-3|15|TRBJ2-1
TGTGCCAGCAGCTTGACAGCGAACTCCTACAATGAGCAGTTCTTC
CASSLTANSYNEQFF
>NA|NA|TRBV5-1|16|TRBJ2-7
TGCGCCAGCAGCTTGGCCCCAGCAGGCCTAACGTACGAGCAGTACTTC
CASSLAPAGLTYEQYF
>NA|NA|TRBV7-8|14|TRBJ2-2
TGTGCCAGCAGCTTAGGAGGAGGGAGGTCTGAGCTGTTTTTT
CASSLGGGRSELFF
>once|TRBD2|TRBV6-1|15|TRBJ2-2
TGTGCCAGCAGTGCCAGCGGGAGGAGTGGCGGGGAGCTGTTTTTT
CASSASGRSGGELFF
>NA|TRBD2|TRBV2|17|TRBJ2-2
TGTGCCAGCAGTAGGGGACTAGCGGGAGTGGGAACCGGGGAGCTGTTTTTT
CASSRGLAGVGTGELFF
>NA|NA|TRBV6-5|13|TRBJ2-7
TGTGCCAGCAGTTACGATCTAGCGTACGAGCAGTACTTC
CASSYDLAYEQYF
>NA|NA|TRBV9|14|TRBJ2-1
TGTGCCAGCAGCGTAGGTCCTCGTCCCAATGAGCAGTTCTTC
CASSVGPRPNEQFF
>NA|TRBD1|TRBV5-8|14|TRBJ1-2
TGTGCCAGCAGCCCCGGGACAGGGTACTATGGCTACACCTTC
CASSPGTGYYGYTF
>NA|TRBD1|TRBV30|13|TRBJ2-7
TGTGCCTGGAGTGCGGGACAGGGGGACGAGCAGTACTTC
CAWSAGQGDEQYF
>NA|NA|TRBV2|13|TRBJ1-2
TGTGCCAGCAGTGAAGAGGGTGACTATGGCTACACCTTC
CASSEEGDYGYTF
>NA|TRBD1|TRBV29-1|13|TRBJ2-7
TGCAGCGTCCGGGACAGGGTCTCCTACGAGCAGTACTTC
CSVRDRVSYEQYF
>NA|TRBD1|TRBV18|13|TRBJ1-1
TGTGCCAGCTCGGAAGGACAGGGAGGTGAAGCTTTCTTT
CASSEGQGGEAFF
>NA|NA|TRBV15|19|TRBJ2-2
TGTGCCACCAGCAGAAGTTACAAGCGACAGGCCCGGAACACCGGGGAGCTGTTTTTT
CATSRSYKRQARNTGELFF
>NA|TRBD2|TRBV4-3|15|TRBJ2-1
TGCGCCAGCAGCCTTGGACTAGCGGGTATTTATGAGCAGTTCTTC
CASSLGLAGIYEQFF
>NA|NA|TRBV7-2|14|TRBJ1-1
TGTGCCAGCAGCTTAGGGCAAAAGAACACTGAAGCTTTCTTT
CASSLGQKNTEAFF
>few|NA|TRBV29-1|13|TRBJ2-7
TGCAGCGTTGATCTACAGGGAACGCGCGAGCAGTACTTC
CSVDLQGTREQYF
>many|NA|TRBV10-3|15|TRBJ2-7
TGTGCCATCAAACTAGACAGGTCCGGATCCTACGAGCAGTACTTC
CAIKLDRSGSYEQYF
>NA|NA|TRBV7-2|15|TRBJ2-4
TGTGCCAGCAGCTTATCCGGGGATTACAAAAACATTCAGTACTTC
CASSLSGDYKNIQYF
>NA|NA|TRBV7-9|16|TRBJ1-1
TGTGCCAGCAGCACCGCGATTAGGGGACACGACATTAAAGCTTTCTTT
CASSTAIRGHDIKAFF
>once|TRBD2|TRBV9|19|TRBJ2-2
TGTGCCAGCACCCACCATCCGGCGGGAGGGGCCGGGAACACCGGGGAGCTGTTTTTT
CASTHHPAGGAGNTGELFF